This T cell receptor beta chain was profiled in a study of T cell repertoires in cytomegalovirus infection. Findings and caveats of the study: What dominated the ex vivo response were HLA-C-restricted CMV-specific TCR beta clonotypes. CMV carriers with the relevant HLA were identified by cumulative public TCR beta family frequency.

CDR3 size: 18 residues. The V gene's germline CDR1 is SGHTA and CDR2 FQGNSA. Trimming shortened V by 1 base and J by 3 bases, and 16 bases separated the two germline ends. This clonotype was observed at least ten times. What it binds is unknown. TCRdb independently ran MiXCR on the reads; one entry per CDR3 protein. The sample comprises over 100,000 distinct CDR3 sequences, around 10% of which are singletons, and approximately 31% rests with the top ten. The sequence derives from a human donor in good health (CMV status not recorded). Some clones in this sample may be carry-over from other donors' samples. This sequence joins TRBV7-2 and TRBJ2-6; D remains ambiguous. Material for sequencing was PBMCs, sequenced either directly or after in vitro stimulation (not recorded which). Here the CDR3 reads CASSLVAHQSGGANVLTF. Written as DNA, the CDR3 is TGTGCCAGCAGCTTAGTTGCGCATCAATCGGGTGGGGCCAACGTCCTGACTTTC.